Listed here are 27 T cell receptor beta chains from one sample, sequenced in a study of OX40 agonist ivuxolimab in advanced cancers. Some clones are missing from TCRdb's copy, which holds only in-frame ones; the method was immunoSEQ multiplex PCR. The sample records 45,000 to 60,000 clones, roughly 89% being singletons. Sequencing was performed on CD4+ or CD8+ T cells sorted from blood, taken in a trial of the OX40 agonist ivuxolimab. Receptors were obtained from an adult with an advanced solid tumor such as melanoma, head and neck, liver or kidney cancer.

The V call is TRBV11-2, the J call TRBJ2-1, with D unclear. The germline V and J ends were trimmed by 1 base and 12 bases, with 10 bases remaining between them. This CDR3 comprises 12 residues. Germline lookup yields CDR1 SGHAT and CDR2 FQNNGV. CDR3: CASSLGPGAQFF. The CDR3 coding sequence is TGTGCCAGCAGCTTAGGACCGGGTGCGCAGTTCTTC. Together with reference TRBV11-2 and TRBJ2-1, the CDR3 gives the full variable domain: EAGVAQSPRYKIIEKRQSVAFWCNPISGHATLYWYQQILGQGPKLLIQFQNNGVVDDSQLPKDRFSAERLKGVDSTLKIQPAKLEDSAVYLCASSLGPGAQFFGPGTRLTVL.

The CDR3 DNA is TGCGCCAGCAGCCAAGAGCCGTACCCTCCCTACGAGCAGTACTTC. Its translation is CASSQEPYPPYEQYF. The chain combines TRBV4-1 with TRBJ2-5; no clear D gene. The end of the DNA is better explained by TRBJ2-7, so the J call may be wrong. CDR3 length equals 15 residues. Germline V gene sequence: CDR1 MGHRA, CDR2 YSYEKL.

The V and J genes are TRBV6-6 and TRBJ1-1, with TRBD1 matching over 7 bases. J was trimmed by 1 base and V by 10 bases; bases with no gene match: 3. The CDR3 covers 12 residues. Germline V gives CDR1 MNHNY, CDR2 SVGAGI (reference sequence). CDR3 coding DNA: TGTGCCACGGGACAGACGAACACTGAAGCTTTCTTT. Translation: CATGQTNTEAFF.

V usage is TRBV6-4 and J usage is TRBJ2-6; D is unclear. Between the trimmed V and J ends, which lost 1 base and 2 bases, there was a span of 6 bases. This CDR3 is 15 amino acids long. CDR1 is MRHNA, CDR2 SNTAGT, per germline. CDR3 sequence reads: CASSDFRTGANVLTF. DNA for the CDR3: TGTGCCAGCAGTGACTTCCGTACTGGGGCCAACGTCCTGACTTTC.

The chain uses TRBV6-5 and TRBJ1-4, with 9 bases that match TRBD1. V lost 8 bases to trimming and J lost 6 bases; unmatched junction nucleotides: 1. Per germline, CDR1 MNHEY and CDR2 SVGAGI. The length of the CDR3 is 12 residues. The CDR3 protein is CASRQGDEKLFF. In DNA, the CDR3 is TGTGCCAGCCGACAGGGGGATGAAAAACTGTTTTTT.

J is TRBJ1-5 and V is TRBV4-1; weak D call: TRBD1 (5 bases). This CDR3 comprises 16 residues. V was cut by 1 base and J by 0 bases, with 10 bases left in between. Per the germline V gene, CDR1 is MGHRA and CDR2 is YSYEKL. This CDR3 reads CASSQGWGFSNQPQHF. Written as DNA, the CDR3 is TGCGCCAGCAGCCAAGGGTGGGGGTTTAGCAATCAGCCCCAGCATTTT.

The V and J genes are TRBV28 and TRBJ1-2; the D gene is possibly TRBD1 (6 bases). CDR3 length: 19 residues. Trimming removed 3 bases from V and 2 bases from J, with 25 bases in between. Germline V gene data show CDR1 as MDHEN and CDR2 as SYDVKM. CDR3 in amino acids: CASSFSGQHNELTNYGYTF. In DNA, the CDR3 is TGTGCCAGCAGTTTCTCCGGACAGCACAATGAATTAACCAACTATGGCTACACCTTC.

This clone was counted once. A single base separates this from a much larger clone, so it may be a read error. Other nucleotide sequences in the sample specify the same CDR3. The rearrangement links TRBV27 to TRBJ1-1, with unresolved D. Germline V lookup: CDR1 MNHEY, CDR2 SMNVEV (reference sequence). This CDR3 is 13 amino acids long. Trimming left V 2 bases short and J 0 bases short, with 4 bases between. CDR3 in amino acids: CASSLGLNTEAFF. CDR3 in DNA: TGTGCCAGCAGTTTAGGACTGAACACTGAAGCTTTCTTT.

CDR3 nucleotide sequence: TGTGCCAGTAGTATAGATTTAAATGAGCAGTTCTTC. Protein sequence: CASSIDLNEQFF. This chain joins TRBV19 and TRBJ2-1; D is uncertain. The ends were cut back, 0 bases at V and 7 bases at J, with 4 bases in the middle. The germline V gene has CDR1 LNHDA and CDR2 SQIVND (reference sequence). This CDR3 is built from 12 residues.

The chain couples TRBV6-6 to TRBJ2-5, with 8 nucleotides matching TRBD1. The junction had 5 bases not matched to a gene; V was cut back by 4 bases and J by 4 bases. The V gene's germline CDR1 is MNHNY and CDR2 SVGAGI (reference sequence). The CDR3 is 14 amino acids. The CDR3 sequence is CASSLAGGGETQYF. The DNA for the CDR3 is TGTGCCAGCAGTTTGGCAGGGGGCGGAGAGACCCAGTACTTC.

CDR3 sequence reads: CASSLFDTDTQYF. CDR3 DNA: TGTGCCAGCAGCTTGTTCGACACAGATACGCAGTATTTT. The chain recombines TRBV7-9 with TRBJ2-3; no definite D call. Trimming stripped 3 bases from V and 2 bases from J, with 6 bases between. This CDR3 comprises 13 residues. Germline CDR1 SEHNR, CDR2 FQNEAQ (reference sequence). The full variable domain, rest sourced from reference TRBV7-9 and TRBJ2-3, is DTGVSQNPRHKITKRGQNVTFRCDPISEHNRLYWYRQTLGQGPEFLTYFQNEAQLEKSRLLSDRFSAERPKGSFSTLEIQRTEQGDSAMYLCASSLFDTDTQYFGPGTRLTVL.

The CDR3 DNA reads TGTGCCAGCAGTGATGATGCGGGGGGAGGCACAGATACGCAGTATTTT. This gives the protein CASSDDAGGGTDTQYF. J is TRBJ2-3 and V is TRBV6-4; 8 bases are shared with TRBD2. The V and J ends lost 3 bases and 1 base, in that order; junction bases with no gene match: 6. This CDR3 spans 16 amino acids. In germline, CDR1 is MRHNA, CDR2 SNTAGT.

The J gene is TRBJ2-7, the V gene TRBV29-1; D assignment may be TRBD1 or TRBD2 (5 bases each). Trimming stripped 3 bases from V and 4 bases from J, with 13 bases between. This CDR3 is built from 13 residues. The V gene's germline CDR1 is SQVTM and CDR2 ANQGSEA. CDR3: CSVDMGRGYEQYF. CDR3 DNA sequence: TGCAGCGTTGATATGGGGCGCGGGTACGAGCAGTACTTC.

This chain joins TRBV30 and TRBJ2-3; 10 bases map to TRBD2. J was trimmed by 4 bases and V by 3 bases; bases with no gene match: 7. The V gene's germline CDR1 is GTSNPN and CDR2 SVGIG (reference sequence). The CDR3 totals 15 residues. This CDR3 reads CAWSPAGGPADTQYF. The CDR3 DNA is TGTGCCTGGAGCCCAGCGGGAGGGCCCGCAGATACGCAGTATTTT.

This chain connects TRBV5-1 to TRBJ2-1; 9 positions match TRBD1. This CDR3 is 16 amino acids long. The germline V gene encodes CDR1 SGHRS and CDR2 YFSETQ. V gave up 3 bases and J gave up 3 bases; unmatched junction bases: 7. The CDR3 coding sequence is TGCGCCAGCAGCTCCCCGGGACAGGGATTCTACAATGAGCAGTTCTTC. Translating gives CASSSPGQGFYNEQFF.

The V call is TRBV6-6, the J call TRBJ2-1; the D is unclear. Germline values: CDR1 MNHNY, CDR2 SVGAGI (reference sequence). CDR3 length: 16 residues. V lost 6 bases and J lost 6, with 21 bases in between. The CDR3 DNA is TGTGCCAGCAGAGCCCCGGCGTTAGGACCCGCCAATGAGCAGTTCTTC. Translating it yields CASRAPALGPANEQFF.

The J gene is TRBJ2-2, the V gene TRBV27; 7 nucleotides agree with TRBD1. Germline assignment: CDR1 MNHEY and CDR2 SMNVEV (reference sequence). V shed 6 bases, J shed 1 base, and the junction held 2 bases outside the gene matches. The CDR3 covers 14 residues. The CDR3 is CASSRDRNTGELFF. The CDR3 DNA is TGTGCCAGCAGCAGGGACAGGAACACCGGGGAGCTGTTTTTT.

The genes are TRBV9 and TRBJ1-6; 9 bases align to TRBD1. The CDR3 loop spans 18 amino acids. The V gene's germline CDR1 is SGDLS and CDR2 YYNGEE. J lost 8 bases, V lost 5 bases, and 17 bases had no gene match. The CDR3 protein is CASSGTGTGTGDDSPLHF. The CDR3 nucleotides read TGTGCCAGCAGTGGAACCGGGACAGGGACTGGGGATGATTCACCCCTCCACTTT.

The chain carries TRBV7-9 and TRBJ1-5; a possible D gene is TRBD1 (5 bases). Germline assignment: CDR1 SEHNR and CDR2 FQNEAQ (reference sequence). The V end lost 5 bases, the J end lost 5 bases, and 10 bases lay between the germline ends. The CDR3 has 13 amino acids. In nucleotides, the CDR3 is TGTGCCAGCAGCCGCCGGGACGATCAGCCCCAGCATTTT. Protein product: CASSRRDDQPQHF.

The chain combines TRBV7-9 with TRBJ2-3, with D maybe TRBD2 (6 bases). V lost 8 bases to trimming and J lost 0 bases, with 9 bases between them. Germline values: CDR1 SEHNR, CDR2 FQNEAQ (reference sequence). This CDR3 contains 13 residues. CDR3 region: CASGTPSTDTQYF. The CDR3 region has the DNA TGTGCCAGCGGGACTCCAAGCACAGATACGCAGTATTTT.

This rearrangement joins TRBV19 to TRBJ1-1; TRBD1 is a possible D gene (5 bases). This CDR3 spans 13 amino acids. CDR1 is LNHDA and CDR2 is SQIVND in the germline V gene (reference sequence). Trimming took 3 bases from V and 3 from J, leaving 8 bases between them. The CDR3 region is CASSINRYTEAFF. The CDR3 DNA reads TGTGCCAGTAGTATTAACAGGTACACTGAAGCTTTCTTT.

V gene TRBV4-1 combines with J gene TRBJ1-1; D not resolved. The CDR3 totals 14 residues. Trimming stripped 0 bases from V and 8 bases from J, with 13 bases between. Germline V lookup: CDR1 MGHRA, CDR2 YSYEKL. CDR3 DNA sequence: TGCGCCAGCAGCCAAGAAGGGTTAGGTGCCGAAGCTTTCTTT. Protein: CASSQEGLGAEAFF.

As DNA, the CDR3 is TGTGCCAGCAGCTTGCGGGGGGAGCACTACAATGAGCAGTTCTTC. This codes for CASSLRGEHYNEQFF. This sequence joins TRBV5-4 and TRBJ2-1; TRBD2 matches 7 bases. CDR1 is SGHNT and CDR2 is YYREEE in the germline V gene (reference sequence). V shed 1 base and J 3 bases; nucleotides not matched to a gene: 4. The CDR3 has 15 amino acids.

The rearrangement uses TRBV4-2 and TRBJ2-7; D might be TRBD1 (6 bases). Looked up from germline, CDR1 is LGHNA and CDR2 is YNFKEQ. The CDR3 has 13 amino acids. V was shortened by 4 bases and J by 3 bases, with 10 bases between the two germline ends. The CDR3 bases are TGTGCCAGCAGCCTAGGGGGTAACTACGAGCAGTACGTC. It is translated as CASSLGGNYEQYV.

This clone was observed a few times. V is TRBV4-2 and J is TRBJ2-3, with 9 bases that match TRBD2. With 0 bases clipped from V and 6 bases from J, the junction kept 7 bases outside the gene matches. There are 16 residues in the CDR3. Germline CDR1 and CDR2: LGHNA and YNFKEQ. DNA of the CDR3: TGTGCCAGCAGCCAAGATCCCACTAGCGGGCCGGATACGCAGTATTTT. Residues: CASSQDPTSGPDTQYF.

This clone has just a few counts. The J gene is TRBJ2-5, the V gene TRBV7-8; a possible D gene is TRBD2 (6 bases). CDR1 and CDR2 from the germline V gene are SGHVS and FQNEAQ. This CDR3 has 16 amino acids. V dropped 5 bases and J dropped 5 bases, with 21 bases sitting between them. The DNA of the CDR3 is TGTGCCAGCAGCCCGTGGACATTAGGAGGGGCGGAGACCCAGTACTTC. Translation: CASSPWTLGGAETQYF.

This rearrangement joins TRBV30 to TRBJ1-5; perhaps TRBD1 as D (5 bases). CDR1 is GTSNPN and CDR2 is SVGIG in the germline V gene (reference sequence). V was cut by 3 bases and J by 8 bases, with 17 bases left in between. The CDR3 runs to 14 residues. The CDR3 sequence is CAWSGGNGGEPQHF. The CDR3 bases are TGTGCCTGGAGCGGGGGGAATGGAGGGGAGCCCCAGCATTTT.